Following are 14 T cell receptor beta chains from one sample sequenced in a study of identical twins. Via MiXCR, TCRdb re-called the 5' RACE reads, giving one row per CDR3 protein. Of hundreds of thousands of distinct CDR3 sequences listed, 9% to 15% were seen once; the top ten hold roughly 1.6%. This sample also belongs to another study, concerning yellow fever vaccine responses in identical twins.

The sequencing input was PBMCs. The source is a woman between 18 and 29 years old in good health.

The table lists this clonotype with a few counts. The gene calls are TRBV20-1 and TRBJ2-7; 12 nucleotides match TRBD2. The CDR3 has 14 amino acids. Trimming at V came to 5 bases and at J to 2 bases, leaving 4 bases not matched to a gene. Germline assignment: CDR1 DFQATT and CDR2 SNEGSKA (reference sequence). CDR3 in amino acids: CSAARLAGAYEQYF. CDR3 coding DNA: TGCAGTGCTGCGCGACTAGCGGGAGCCTACGAGCAGTACTTC.

This clonotype appeared a few times. The rearrangement links TRBV12-3 or TRBV12-4 to TRBJ2-3; TRBD2 might be the D (7 bases). V was clipped by 4 bases and J by 1 base, with 9 bases between them. The CDR3 covers 14 residues. CDR3 region: CASSWGGRTDTQYF. CDR3 in DNA: TGTGCCAGCAGTTGGGGGGGCCGCACAGATACGCAGTATTTT.

This clonotype was seen at least ten times. The gene calls are TRBV6-5 and TRBJ1-1, with a tentative D call TRBD1 (5 bases). CDR1 is MNHEY and CDR2 is SVGAGI in the germline V gene. The CDR3 runs 14 residues. V was trimmed by 2 bases and J by 4 bases, leaving 11 bases between them. CDR3 coding DNA: TGTGCCAGCAGTTACCTCATGGGGGGCACTGAAGCTTTCTTT. Translation: CASSYLMGGTEAFF.

This clonotype was counted a few times. V usage is TRBV2 and J usage is TRBJ2-7; the D gene is possibly TRBD2 (7 bases). Germline loops: CDR1 SNHLY, CDR2 FYNNEI. This CDR3 has 18 residues. V was clipped by 6 bases and J by 6 bases, with 30 bases between them. CDR3 residues: CASSPIGGQGGYDREQYV. CDR3 nucleotides: TGTGCCAGCAGCCCCATCGGGGGGCAGGGAGGGTATGATCGCGAGCAGTACGTC.

This clonotype was found many times. Here the CDR3 reads CASSFTLGRFGELFF. Here the CDR3 DNA reads TGTGCCAGCAGTTTCACCCTAGGGAGGTTCGGGGAGCTGTTTTTT. The chain links TRBV12-3 or TRBV12-4 to TRBJ2-2, with D possibly TRBD2 on 6 matching bases. The CDR3 contains 15 residues. V was pared by 3 bases and J by 7 bases, with 15 bases between.

This clonotype was picked up many times. This sequence joins TRBV28 and TRBJ2-4; the D is unclear. The V end was cut by 1 base, the J end by 0 bases, with 7 bases between. Per germline, CDR1 MDHEN and CDR2 SYDVKM. CDR3 length: 15 residues. The CDR3 is CASSLSSLAKNIQYF. In DNA form, the CDR3 reads TGTGCCAGCAGTTTATCGTCCCTAGCCAAAAACATTCAGTACTTC.

This clonotype has just a few counts. The chain is built from TRBV7-9 and TRBJ2-5, with a possible D match to TRBD1 (5 bases). Trimming cost V 4 bases and J 1 base, with 13 bases left between them. The CDR3 totals 15 residues. Looked up from germline, CDR1 is SEHNR and CDR2 is FQNEAQ (reference sequence). Written as DNA, the CDR3 is TGTGCCAGCAGCTGGGGTAGACAGAGCCAAGAGACCCAGTACTTC. It yields the protein CASSWGRQSQETQYF. Filled out from reference TRBV7-9 and TRBJ2-5, the complete variable domain reads DTGVSQNPRHKITKRGQNVTFRCDPISEHNRLYWYRQTLGQGPEFLTYFQNEAQLEKSRLLSDRFSAERPKGSFSTLEIQRTEQGDSAMYLCASSWGRQSQETQYFGPGTRLLVL.

This clonotype was detected many times. The V and J genes are TRBV20-1 and TRBJ1-1; D is unresolved. The CDR3 is 14 residues long. V was pared by 6 bases and J by 0 bases, with 14 bases between. Germline V gene sequence: CDR1 DFQATT, CDR2 SNEGSKA (reference sequence). CDR3 nucleotide sequence: TGCAGTGCCCCCCATGTCATATTGAACACTGAAGCTTTCTTT. This translates into CSAPHVILNTEAFF.

The chain has TRBV6-5 and TRBJ2-2; 12 bases are a match to TRBD2. The CDR3 has 16 amino acids. With V trimmed by 3 bases and J by 8 bases, 7 bases remained unmatched. Germline V CDR1 and CDR2: MNHEY, SVGAGI. In DNA, the CDR3 is TGTGCCAGCAGTTATCTAGCGGGAGGGACTTCGGGGGAGCTGTTTTTT. Translated: CASSYLAGGTSGELFF.

This chain links TRBV29-1 with TRBJ1-2; no clear D. Germline V gene data show CDR1 as SQVTM and CDR2 as ANQGSEA. Trimming took 4 bases from V and 2 from J, leaving 11 bases between them. The CDR3 runs to 13 residues. The CDR3: CSVGAGLNYGYTF. Written as DNA, the CDR3 is TGCAGCGTTGGGGCGGGCCTCAACTATGGCTACACCTTC.

V usage is TRBV24-1 and J usage is TRBJ2-5; TRBD1 aligns across 7 bases. This CDR3 spans 14 amino acids. The germline V gene encodes CDR1 KGHDR and CDR2 SFDVKD. J gave up 3 bases and V 6 bases, and 6 bases lay outside the gene matches. The DNA of the CDR3 is TGTGCCACCAGTTCCCTTACAGGGGAAGAGACCCAGTACTTC. It translates to CATSSLTGEETQYF.

This clonotype was recorded a few times. The rearrangement joins TRBV7-9 to TRBJ1-6; D possibly corresponds to TRBD1 (5 bases). CDR1 and CDR2 (germline): SEHNR, FQNEAQ (reference sequence). V lost 1 base and J lost 10, with 11 bases in between. CDR3 length: 14 residues. As DNA, the CDR3 is TGTGCCAGCAGCTTAGATCCCAGGGTCTCACCCCTCCACTTT. Its protein product is CASSLDPRVSPLHF.

The chain joins TRBV7-2 to TRBJ2-7; D unresolved. Looked up from germline, CDR1 is SGHTA and CDR2 is FQGNSA. This CDR3 comprises 12 residues. Trimming took off 7 bases at V and 0 bases at J, with 7 bases between the two ends. Here the CDR3 DNA reads TGTGCCAGCAATTCAGTCTCCTACGAGCAGTACTTC. This sequence encodes CASNSVSYEQYF.

This clonotype has more than one count but fewer than ten. The chain recombines TRBV2 with TRBJ2-7; no clear D gene. The CDR3 sequence is 13 residues long. Trimming removed 3 bases from V and 3 bases from J, with 9 bases in between. Germline V gene sequence: CDR1 SNHLY, CDR2 FYNNEI. The CDR3 loop is CASSDSRDYEQYF. The CDR3 coding sequence is TGTGCCAGCAGTGATAGTAGGGACTACGAGCAGTACTTC.